This TCR beta chain was identified in a study of control samples from healthy donors and cancer patients. The CDR3 length is 19 residues. TCRdb's copy holds only in-frame clones and misses some; the assay was immunoSEQ multiplex PCR. The table records approximately 19,000 clones, around 80% of them present only once. V usage is TRBV12-1 and J usage is TRBJ2-7; TRBD2, the table's D call, was not compared with the DNA. TRBV12-1 is marked as a pseudogene. Input material: PBMCs. The sequence was collected from a woman in her 70s with lung cancer. CDR3 amino acids: CASSFAQRGRSEFSYEQYF. The CDR3 region has the DNA TGTGCCAGCAGCTTTGCGCAGAGAGGTCGAAGCGAATTCTCCTACGAGCAGTACTTC.